The rows below give T cell receptor beta chains drawn from one sample of a study of beta chain features in type 1 diabetes. The assay was immunoSEQ multiplex PCR, and TCRdb's table has in-frame clones only and misses some. Among more than 85,000 clones listed, 30% to 40% were seen once. The sample comprised stem cell memory CD4+ T cells from blood. The receptors derive from a young woman in good health. The CDR3 runs from the conserved cysteine through the conserved F or W. D genes are given only for firm matches. For some rows the clone size is stated as once, few or many, or as a class when expanded; others skip it.

-,TRBD2,TRBJ2-3,TRBV2,CASSEASGRSDTQYF,TGTGCCAGCAGTGAGGCTAGCGGGAGGTCGGATACGCAGTATTTT
-,TRBD2,TRBJ2-3,TRBV19,CASSMRTGGGTDTQYF,TGTGCCAGTAGTATGAGAACGGGAGGAGGCACAGATACGCAGTATTTT
-,TRBD2,TRBJ2-2,TRBV9,CASSDRTSGLYTGELFF,TGTGCCAGCAGCGACCGGACTAGCGGCCTCTACACCGGGGAGCTGTTTTTT
-,-,TRBJ2-1,TRBV7-9,CASSLTPRHEQFF,TGTGCCAGCAGCTTAACCCCCAGGCATGAGCAGTTCTTC
once,TRBD1,TRBJ1-5,TRBV28,CASSLWQGVNQPQHF,TGTGCCAGCAGTTTATGGCAGGGGGTAAATCAGCCCCAGCATTTT
-,-,TRBJ2-2,TRBV7-7,CASSLVTGSFPPGELFF,TGTGCTAGCAGCTTAGTTACCGGGAGTTTTCCTCCCGGGGAGCTGTTTTTT
few,TRBD2,TRBJ2-1,TRBV5-1,CASSSLAGEGEQFF,TGCGCCAGCAGCTCCCTAGCGGGAGAAGGTGAGCAGTTCTTC
few,TRBD2,TRBJ2-2,TRBV25-1,CASSGTSGRAGELFF,TGTGCCAGCAGTGGAACTAGCGGGAGGGCCGGGGAGCTGTTTTTT
few,TRBD1,TRBJ1-5,TRBV18,CASSPAGTGHQPQHF,TGTGCCAGCTCACCCGCCGGGACAGGGCATCAGCCCCAGCATTTT
few,-,TRBJ1-5,TRBV18,CASSPKAGNSNQPQHF,TGTGCCAGCTCACCAAAAGCAGGGAATAGCAATCAGCCCCAGCATTTT
-,-,TRBJ1-2,TRBV5-6,CASSLRVSNYGYTF,TGTGCCAGCAGCTTGCGGGTCTCAAACTATGGCTACACCTTC
-,TRBD2,TRBJ2-1,TRBV5-1,CASSPEPTSGRGEQFF,TGCGCCAGCAGCCCAGAACCAACTAGCGGGAGGGGGGAGCAGTTCTTC
few,-,TRBJ1-5,TRBV6-5,CASSYWATNQPQHF,TGTGCCAGCAGTTACTGGGCCACAAATCAGCCCCAGCATTTT
few,-,TRBJ2-2,TRBV12-5,CASGLQGWTVELFF,TGTGCTAGTGGTTTGCAGGGGTGGACCGTGGAGCTGTTTTTT
-,TRBD2,TRBJ2-3,TRBV30,CAWSVQAGPTDTQYF,TGTGCCTGGAGTGTACAAGCGGGACCCACAGATACGCAGTATTTT
few,-,TRBJ2-7,TRBV5-1,CASSLRQSSTYEQYF,TGCGCCAGCAGCTTGAGACAGTCTTCGACCTACGAGCAGTACTTC
-,-,TRBJ1-1,TRBV9,CASSQQGMNTEAFF,TGTGCCAGCAGCCAACAGGGAATGAACACTGAAGCTTTCTTT
-,-,TRBJ1-1,TRBV25-1,CASSVTENTEAFF,TGTGCCAGCAGTGTGACAGAAAACACTGAAGCTTTCTTT
few,-,TRBJ1-2,TRBV7-9,CASSLGGRYGYTF,TGTGCCAGCAGCTTAGGAGGGCGCTATGGCTACACCTTC
-,TRBD1,TRBJ1-1,TRBV19,CASRRTGLNTEAFF,TGTGCCAGTAGGAGGACAGGGCTTAACACTGAAGCTTTCTTT
few,TRBD1,TRBJ1-4,TRBV7-2,CASSRDRVDEKLFF,TGTGCCAGCAGTCGGGACAGGGTGGATGAAAAACTGTTTTTT
few,TRBD2,TRBJ2-5,TRBV11-2,CASSSTSSGSRPLKTQYF,TGTGCCAGCAGTTCTACCTCAAGCGGGAGCAGGCCTCTGAAGACCCAGTACTTC
-,-,TRBJ2-7,TRBV29-1,CSVDGPGGGPSEQYF,TGCAGCGTTGACGGGCCAGGGGGAGGTCCGAGTGAGCAGTACTTC
-,-,TRBJ1-5,TRBV5-6,CASSLGLNQPQHF,TGTGCCAGCAGCTTGGGCCTAAATCAGCCCCAGCATTTT
few,-,TRBJ2-2,TRBV5-6,CASSFTGELFF,TGTGCCAGCTCATTTACCGGGGAGCTGTTTTTT
-,-,TRBJ1-5,TRBV7-9,CASSFAGWEPQHF,TGTGCCAGCAGCTTTGCAGGATGGGAGCCCCAGCATTTT
-,TRBD1,TRBJ2-5,TRBV5-1,CASSLKQGGETQYF,TGCGCCAGCAGCTTAAAACAGGGGGGAGAGACCCAGTACTTC
-,TRBD1,TRBJ1-4,TRBV19,CASRWTGNQEKLFF,TGTGCCAGTAGATGGACAGGGAATCAGGAAAAACTGTTTTTT
-,TRBD1,TRBJ2-4,TRBV6-6,CASSTDRGPGNIQYF,TGTGCCAGCAGCACGGACAGGGGTCCGGGAAACATTCAGTACTTC
-,-,TRBJ1-5,TRBV18,CASSPGEASNQPQHF,TGTGCCAGCTCACCGGGGGAGGCGAGCAATCAGCCCCAGCATTTT
few,-,TRBJ1-2,TRBV7-2,CASRPGPDSSLYYGYTF,TGTGCCAGCAGGCCCGGTCCGGACAGCTCCCTGTACTATGGCTACACCTTC
few,-,TRBJ1-1,TRBV7-9,CASSPGGRTEAFF,TGTGCCAGCAGCCCCGGGGGTCGGACTGAAGCTTTCTTT
-,TRBD1,TRBJ2-6,TRBV6-1,CASSSQGTGANVLTF,TGTGCCAGCAGTTCACAGGGGACTGGGGCCAACGTCCTGACTTTC
few,-,TRBJ2-5,TRBV7-9,CASSSEEVTGSETQYF,TGTGCCAGCAGCTCCGAAGAAGTTACAGGGTCGGAGACCCAGTACTTC
-,-,TRBJ2-2,TRBV2,CASSEMGNPKAGGPGELFF,TGTGCCAGCAGTGAAATGGGCAACCCCAAGGCCGGCGGGCCCGGGGAGCTGTTTTTT
-,TRBD1,TRBJ2-7,TRBV2,CASLGTAYEQYF,TGTGCCAGCTTGGGGACAGCCTACGAGCAGTACTTC
-,TRBD1,TRBJ2-7,TRBV5-1,CASSLERSGQSSYEQYF,TGCGCCAGCAGCCTTGAGAGGTCGGGACAGTCTTCCTACGAGCAGTACTTC
-,TRBD1,TRBJ1-5,TRBV6-5,CASTGGQVSNQPQHF,TGTGCCAGCACCGGAGGACAGGTGAGCAATCAGCCCCAGCATTTT
-,-,TRBJ1-2,TRBV2,CASRRVVFTYGYTF,TGTGCCAGCAGACGGGTGGTTTTTACATATGGCTACACCTTC
few,-,TRBJ2-1,TRBV6-5,CASSYSREVVNNEQFF,TGTGCCAGCAGTTACTCGAGAGAGGTCGTAAACAATGAGCAGTTCTTC